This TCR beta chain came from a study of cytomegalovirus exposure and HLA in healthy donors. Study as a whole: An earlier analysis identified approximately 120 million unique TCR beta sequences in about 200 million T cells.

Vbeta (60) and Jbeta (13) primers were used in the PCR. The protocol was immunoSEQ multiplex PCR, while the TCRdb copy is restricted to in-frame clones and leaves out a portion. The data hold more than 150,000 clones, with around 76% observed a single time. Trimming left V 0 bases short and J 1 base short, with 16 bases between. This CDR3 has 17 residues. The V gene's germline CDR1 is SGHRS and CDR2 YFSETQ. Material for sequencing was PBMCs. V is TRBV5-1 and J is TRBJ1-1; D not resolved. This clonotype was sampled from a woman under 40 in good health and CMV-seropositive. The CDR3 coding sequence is TGCGCCAGCAGCTTGGGGGTCTCCCGGGGAGGGAACACTGAAGCTTTCTTT. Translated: CASSLGVSRGGNTEAFF.